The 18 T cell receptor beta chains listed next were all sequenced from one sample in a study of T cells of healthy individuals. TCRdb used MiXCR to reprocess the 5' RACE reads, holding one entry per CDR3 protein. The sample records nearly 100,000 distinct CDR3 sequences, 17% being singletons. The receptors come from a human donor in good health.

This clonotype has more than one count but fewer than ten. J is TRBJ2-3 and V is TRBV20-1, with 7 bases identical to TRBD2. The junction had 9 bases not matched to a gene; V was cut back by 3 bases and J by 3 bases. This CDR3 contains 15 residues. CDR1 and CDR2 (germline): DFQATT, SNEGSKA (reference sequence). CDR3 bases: TGCAGTGCTAGCGGGAGGCCTTACGGGACAGATACGCAGTATTTT. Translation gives CSASGRPYGTDTQYF.

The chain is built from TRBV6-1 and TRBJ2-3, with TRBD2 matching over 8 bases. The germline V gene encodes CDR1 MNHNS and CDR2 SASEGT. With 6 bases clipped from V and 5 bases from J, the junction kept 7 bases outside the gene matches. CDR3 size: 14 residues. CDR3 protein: CASRIAGSEDTQYF. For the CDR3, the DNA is TGTGCCAGCAGAATAGCGGGGTCAGAAGATACGCAGTATTTT.

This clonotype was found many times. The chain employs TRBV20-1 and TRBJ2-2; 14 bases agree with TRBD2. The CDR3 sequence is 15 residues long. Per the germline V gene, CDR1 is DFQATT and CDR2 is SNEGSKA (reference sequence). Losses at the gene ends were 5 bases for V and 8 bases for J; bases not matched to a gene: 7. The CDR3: CSALRTSGRSGELFF. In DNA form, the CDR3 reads TGCAGTGCTCTCCGGACTAGCGGGAGGAGTGGGGAGCTGTTTTTT.

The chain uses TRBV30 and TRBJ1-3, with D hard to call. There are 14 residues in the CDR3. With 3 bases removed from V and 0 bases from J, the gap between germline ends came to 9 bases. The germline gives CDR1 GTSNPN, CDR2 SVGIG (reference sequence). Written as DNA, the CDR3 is TGTGCCTGGAGGAACTATCTCTCTGGAAACACCATATATTTT. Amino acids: CAWRNYLSGNTIYF.

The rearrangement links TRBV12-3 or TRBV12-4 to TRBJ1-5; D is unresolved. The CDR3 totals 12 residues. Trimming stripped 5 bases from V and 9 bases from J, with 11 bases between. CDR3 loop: CASSPYPGPQHF. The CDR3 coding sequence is TGTGCCAGCAGTCCATACCCCGGGCCCCAGCATTTT.

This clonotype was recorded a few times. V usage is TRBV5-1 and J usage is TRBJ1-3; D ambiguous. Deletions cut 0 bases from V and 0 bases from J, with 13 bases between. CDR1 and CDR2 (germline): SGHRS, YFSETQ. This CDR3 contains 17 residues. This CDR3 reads CASSLDYGKSSGNTIYF. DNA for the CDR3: TGCGCCAGCAGCTTGGATTACGGAAAATCCTCTGGAAACACCATATATTTT.

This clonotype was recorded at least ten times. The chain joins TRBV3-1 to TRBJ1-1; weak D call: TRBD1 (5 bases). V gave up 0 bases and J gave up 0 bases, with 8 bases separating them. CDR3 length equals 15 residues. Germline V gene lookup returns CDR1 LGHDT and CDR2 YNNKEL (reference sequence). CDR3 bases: TGTGCCAGCAGCCAAGATCAGGGAATGAACACTGAAGCTTTCTTT. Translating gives CASSQDQGMNTEAFF. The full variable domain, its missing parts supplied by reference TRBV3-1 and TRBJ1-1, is DTAVSQTPKYLVTQMGNDKSIKCEQNLGHDTMYWYKQDSKKFLKIMFSYNNKELIINETVPNRFSPKSPDKAHLNLHINSLELGDSAVYFCASSQDQGMNTEAFFGQGTRLTVV.

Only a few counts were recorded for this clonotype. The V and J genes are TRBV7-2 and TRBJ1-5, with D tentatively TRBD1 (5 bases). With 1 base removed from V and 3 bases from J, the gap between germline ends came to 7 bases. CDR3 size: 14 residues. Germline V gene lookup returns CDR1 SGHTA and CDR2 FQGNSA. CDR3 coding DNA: TGTGCCAGCAGCTTAGGGGGGGACAATCAGCCCCAGCATTTT. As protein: CASSLGGDNQPQHF.

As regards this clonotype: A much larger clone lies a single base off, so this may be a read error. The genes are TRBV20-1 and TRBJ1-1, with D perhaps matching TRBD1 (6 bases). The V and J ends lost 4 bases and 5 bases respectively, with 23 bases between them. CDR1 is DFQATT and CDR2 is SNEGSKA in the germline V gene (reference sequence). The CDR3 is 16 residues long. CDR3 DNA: TGCAGTGCTAAAACTCCGGGACATGGGGCGCGGACTGAAGCTTTCTTT. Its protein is CSAKTPGHGARTEAFF.

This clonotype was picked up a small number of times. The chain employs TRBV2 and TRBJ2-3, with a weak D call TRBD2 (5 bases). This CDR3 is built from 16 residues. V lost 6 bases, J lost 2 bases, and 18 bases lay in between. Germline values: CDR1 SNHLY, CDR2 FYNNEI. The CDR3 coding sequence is TGTGCCAGCAGGGCGGGTGGTAGCGCGAACACAGATACGCAGTATTTT. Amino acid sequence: CASRAGGSANTDTQYF.

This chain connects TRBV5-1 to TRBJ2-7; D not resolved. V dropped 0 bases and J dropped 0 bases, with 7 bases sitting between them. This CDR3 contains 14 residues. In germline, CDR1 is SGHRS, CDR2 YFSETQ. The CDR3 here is CASSLGVFSYEQYF. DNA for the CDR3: TGCGCCAGCAGCTTGGGGGTGTTCTCCTACGAGCAGTACTTC.

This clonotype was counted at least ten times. The CDR3 DNA sequence: TGTGCCAGCAGCCTGACCCTTGACCCCACAGATACGCAGTATTTT. Translating gives CASSLTLDPTDTQYF. This rearrangement joins TRBV4-2 to TRBJ2-3; D not certain. Trimming left V 4 bases short and J 2 bases short, with 13 bases between. CDR3 length: 15 residues. Germline V gene sequence: CDR1 LGHNA, CDR2 YNFKEQ.

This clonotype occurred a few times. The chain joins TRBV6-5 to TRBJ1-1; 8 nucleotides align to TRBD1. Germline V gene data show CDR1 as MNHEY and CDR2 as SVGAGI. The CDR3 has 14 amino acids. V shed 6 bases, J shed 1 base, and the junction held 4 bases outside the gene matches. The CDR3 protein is CASRDRERNTEAFF. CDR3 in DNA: TGTGCCAGCAGGGACAGGGAGAGGAACACTGAAGCTTTCTTT.

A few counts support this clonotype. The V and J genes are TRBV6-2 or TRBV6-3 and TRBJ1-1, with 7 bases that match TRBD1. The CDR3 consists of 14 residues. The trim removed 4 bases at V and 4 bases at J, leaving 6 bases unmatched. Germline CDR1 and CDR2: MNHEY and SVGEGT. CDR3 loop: CASSSQGSATEAFF. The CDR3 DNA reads TGTGCCAGCAGTTCACAGGGGTCGGCCACTGAAGCTTTCTTT.

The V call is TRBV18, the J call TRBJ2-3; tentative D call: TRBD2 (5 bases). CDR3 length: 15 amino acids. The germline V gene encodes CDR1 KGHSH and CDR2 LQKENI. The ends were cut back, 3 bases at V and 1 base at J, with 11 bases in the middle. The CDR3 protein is CASSPPLSGTDTQYF. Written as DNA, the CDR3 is TGTGCCAGCTCACCTCCTCTTAGCGGCACAGATACGCAGTATTTT.

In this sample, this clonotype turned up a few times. CDR3 DNA sequence: TGTGCCAGCAGCCAAGTTGGTGTAGGCACTGAAGCTTTCTTT. This translates into CASSQVGVGTEAFF. J is TRBJ1-1 and V is TRBV4-2; D not resolved. The CDR3 contains 14 residues. Germline CDR1 reads LGHNA; CDR2 reads YNFKEQ. V lost 1 base and J lost 4, with 10 bases in between.

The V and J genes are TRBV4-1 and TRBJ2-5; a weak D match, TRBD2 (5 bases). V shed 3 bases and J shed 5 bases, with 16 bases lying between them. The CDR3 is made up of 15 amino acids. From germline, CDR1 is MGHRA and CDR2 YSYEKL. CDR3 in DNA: TGCGCCAGCAGCCAGAGGGATTTATTGGATGAGACCCAGTACTTC. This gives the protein CASSQRDLLDETQYF.

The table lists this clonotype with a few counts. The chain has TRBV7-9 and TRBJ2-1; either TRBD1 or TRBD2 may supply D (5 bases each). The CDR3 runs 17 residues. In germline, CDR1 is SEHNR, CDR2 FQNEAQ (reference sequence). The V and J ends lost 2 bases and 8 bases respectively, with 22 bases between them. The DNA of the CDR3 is TGTGCCAGCAGCTTAAGAGGGGTCCGCCGCTGGGCGTATGAGCAGTTCTTC. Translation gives CASSLRGVRRWAYEQFF. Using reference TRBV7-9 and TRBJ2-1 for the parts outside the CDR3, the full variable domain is DTGVSQNPRHKITKRGQNVTFRCDPISEHNRLYWYRQTLGQGPEFLTYFQNEAQLEKSRLLSDRFSAERPKGSFSTLEIQRTEQGDSAMYLCASSLRGVRRWAYEQFFGPGTRLTVL.